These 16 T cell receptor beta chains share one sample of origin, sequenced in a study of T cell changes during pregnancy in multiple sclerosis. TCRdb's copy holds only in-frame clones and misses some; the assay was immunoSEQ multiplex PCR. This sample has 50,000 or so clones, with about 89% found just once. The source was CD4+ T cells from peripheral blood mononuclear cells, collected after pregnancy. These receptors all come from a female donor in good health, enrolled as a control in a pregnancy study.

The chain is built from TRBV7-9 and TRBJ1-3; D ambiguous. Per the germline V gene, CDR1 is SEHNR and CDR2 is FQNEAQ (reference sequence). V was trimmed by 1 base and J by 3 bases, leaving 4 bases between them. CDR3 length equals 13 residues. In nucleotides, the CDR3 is TGTGCCAGCAGCTTAGACTTTGGAAACACCATATATTTT. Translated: CASSLDFGNTIYF.

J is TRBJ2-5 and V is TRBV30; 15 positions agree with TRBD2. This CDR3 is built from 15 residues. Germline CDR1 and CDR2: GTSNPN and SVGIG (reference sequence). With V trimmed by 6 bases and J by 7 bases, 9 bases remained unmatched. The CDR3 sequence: CACGRTSGGVGTQYF. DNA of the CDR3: TGTGCCTGCGGCCGGACTAGCGGGGGGGTCGGGACCCAGTACTTC.

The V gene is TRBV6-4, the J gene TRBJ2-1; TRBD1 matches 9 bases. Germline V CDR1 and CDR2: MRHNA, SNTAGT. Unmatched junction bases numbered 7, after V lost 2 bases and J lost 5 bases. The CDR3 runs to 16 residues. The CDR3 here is CASSDEYRGRHNEQFF. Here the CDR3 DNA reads TGTGCCAGCAGTGACGAGTACAGGGGGCGGCACAATGAGCAGTTCTTC.

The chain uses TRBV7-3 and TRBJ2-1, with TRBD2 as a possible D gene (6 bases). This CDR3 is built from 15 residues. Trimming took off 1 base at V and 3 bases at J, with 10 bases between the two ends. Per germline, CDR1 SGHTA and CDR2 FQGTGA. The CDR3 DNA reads TGTGCCAGCAGCTTAATCGGGGGAGACTACAATGAGCAGTTCTTC. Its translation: CASSLIGGDYNEQFF.

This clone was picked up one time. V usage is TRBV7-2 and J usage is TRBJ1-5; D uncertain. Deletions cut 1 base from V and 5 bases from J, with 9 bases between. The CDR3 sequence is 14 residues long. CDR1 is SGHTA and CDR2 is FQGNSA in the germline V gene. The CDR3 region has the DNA TGTGCCAGCAGCTTAGTCATCGGTGATCAGCCCCAGCATTTT. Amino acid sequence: CASSLVIGDQPQHF. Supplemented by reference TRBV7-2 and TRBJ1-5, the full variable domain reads GAGVSQSPSNKVTEKGKDVELRCDPISGHTALYWYRQSLGQGLEFLIYFQGNSAPDKSGLPSDRFSAERTGGSVSTLTIQRTQQEDSAVYLCASSLVIGDQPQHFGDGTRLSIL.

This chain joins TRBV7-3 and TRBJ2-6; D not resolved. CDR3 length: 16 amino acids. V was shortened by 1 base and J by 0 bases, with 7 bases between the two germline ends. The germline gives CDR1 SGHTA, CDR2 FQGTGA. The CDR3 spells CASSLRQVSGANVLTF. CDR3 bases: TGTGCCAGCAGCTTAAGGCAGGTCTCTGGGGCCAACGTCCTGACTTTC.

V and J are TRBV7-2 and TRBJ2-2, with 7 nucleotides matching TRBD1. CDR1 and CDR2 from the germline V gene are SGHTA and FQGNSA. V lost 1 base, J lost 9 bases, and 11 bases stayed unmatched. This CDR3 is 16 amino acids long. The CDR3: CASSLGDLTGLWELFF. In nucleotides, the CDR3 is TGTGCCAGCAGCTTAGGGGATTTGACAGGGCTCTGGGAGCTGTTTTTT.

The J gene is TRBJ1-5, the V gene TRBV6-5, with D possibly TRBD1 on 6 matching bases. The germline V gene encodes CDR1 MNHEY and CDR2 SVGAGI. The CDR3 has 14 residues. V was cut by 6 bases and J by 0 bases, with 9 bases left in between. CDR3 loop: CASSRTVSNQPQHF. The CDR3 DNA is TGTGCCAGCAGCAGGACAGTTAGCAATCAGCCCCAGCATTTT.

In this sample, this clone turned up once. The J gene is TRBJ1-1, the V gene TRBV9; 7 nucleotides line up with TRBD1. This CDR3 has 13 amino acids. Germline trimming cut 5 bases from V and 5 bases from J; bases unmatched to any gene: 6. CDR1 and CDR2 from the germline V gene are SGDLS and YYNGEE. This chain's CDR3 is CASSQDRVTEAFF. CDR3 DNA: TGTGCCAGCAGTCAAGACAGGGTTACTGAAGCTTTCTTT.

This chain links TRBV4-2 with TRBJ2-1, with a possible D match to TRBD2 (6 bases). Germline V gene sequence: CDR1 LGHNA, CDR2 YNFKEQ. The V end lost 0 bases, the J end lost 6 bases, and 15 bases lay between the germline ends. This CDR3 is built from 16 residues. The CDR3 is CASSQERLARPNEQFF. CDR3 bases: TGTGCCAGCAGCCAAGAAAGGCTAGCGCGCCCCAATGAGCAGTTCTTC.

The CDR3 is CASTKTRGLDQPQHF. CDR3 nucleotide sequence: TGTGCCAGTACAAAGACTAGGGGGCTGGATCAGCCCCAGCATTTT. V and J are TRBV5-8 and TRBJ1-5; 7 positions agree with TRBD1. Germline V gene lookup returns CDR1 SGHTS and CDR2 YDEGEE. The CDR3 consists of 15 residues. Germline trimming cut 8 bases from V and 5 bases from J; bases unmatched to any gene: 13.

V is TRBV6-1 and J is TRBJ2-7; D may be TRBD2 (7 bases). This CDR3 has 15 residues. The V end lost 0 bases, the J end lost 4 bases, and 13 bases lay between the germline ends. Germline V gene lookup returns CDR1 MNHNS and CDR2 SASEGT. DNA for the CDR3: TGTGCCAGCAGTGAAGCGTGGCGGGGGCTGTACGAGCAGTACTTC. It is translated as CASSEAWRGLYEQYF.

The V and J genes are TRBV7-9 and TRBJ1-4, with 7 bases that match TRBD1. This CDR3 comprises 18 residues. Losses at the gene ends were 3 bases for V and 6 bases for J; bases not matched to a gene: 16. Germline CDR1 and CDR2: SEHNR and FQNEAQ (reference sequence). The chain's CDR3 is CASSFRGPRGKSDEKLFF. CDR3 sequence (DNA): TGTGCCAGCAGCTTTAGGGGACCCAGGGGGAAGTCTGATGAAAAACTGTTTTTT.

CDR3 nucleotides: TGTGCCAGTAGTCTACTCGCTCTGACAGGATCGGGCAATCAGCCCCAGCATTTT. This gives the protein CASSLLALTGSGNQPQHF. The rearrangement uses TRBV19 and TRBJ1-5, with a weak D call TRBD1 (6 bases). The germline CDR1 and CDR2 sequences are LNHDA and SQIVND (reference sequence). Trimming took off 5 bases at V and 2 bases at J, with 22 bases between the two ends. The CDR3 length is 18 residues.

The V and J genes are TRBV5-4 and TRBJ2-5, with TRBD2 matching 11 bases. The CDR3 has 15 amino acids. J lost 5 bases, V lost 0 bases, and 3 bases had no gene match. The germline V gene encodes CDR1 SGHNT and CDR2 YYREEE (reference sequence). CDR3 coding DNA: TGTGCCAGCAGCTTGGCCGCTAGCGGGGGGGAGACCCAGTACTTC. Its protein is CASSLAASGGETQYF. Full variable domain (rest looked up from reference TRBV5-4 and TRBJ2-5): ETGVTQSPTHLIKTRGQQVTLRCSSQSGHNTVSWYQQALGQGPQFIFQYYREEENGRGNFPPRFSGLQFPNYSSELNVNALELDDSALYLCASSLAASGGETQYFGPGTRLLVL.

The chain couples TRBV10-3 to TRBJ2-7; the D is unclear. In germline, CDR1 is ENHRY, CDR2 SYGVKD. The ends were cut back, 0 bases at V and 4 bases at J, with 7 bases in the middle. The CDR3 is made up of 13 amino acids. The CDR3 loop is CAISESILYEQYF. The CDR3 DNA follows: TGTGCCATCAGTGAGTCGATACTGTACGAGCAGTACTTC.